The following is a T cell receptor beta chain sequence with its context. Sequenced by immunoSEQ multiplex PCR; TCRdb stores in-frame clones only, minus some. The data show 110,000 or so clones, about 93% seen once. These data come from a study of T cells after somatic rescue of genetic block. Germline lookup yields CDR1 SNHLY and CDR2 FYNNEI. The length of the CDR3 is 16 residues. Trimming removed 6 bases at V and 0 bases at J, with 15 bases between. Sequenced input: peripheral blood mononuclear cells (PBMCs). The receptor comes from a young woman. The chain carries TRBV2 and TRBJ1-3, with a weak D call TRBD1 (6 bases). The CDR3 bases are TGTGCCAGCAGGGTTTCACAGGGACGCTCTGGAAACACCATATATTTT. Amino acids: CASRVSQGRSGNTIYF.